This T cell receptor (beta chain) was found in a study of blood T cell repertoires in COVID-19. Assay used: immunoSEQ multiplex PCR; TCRdb lists only in-frame clones, some missing. The sample yields hundreds of thousands of clones, approximately 90% seen once. The CDR3 consists of 12 residues. Between the trimmed V and J ends, which lost 7 bases and 7 bases, there was a span of 13 bases. CDR1 is SNHLY, CDR2 FYNNEI, per germline. The chain joins TRBV2 to TRBJ1-2; D is perhaps TRBD1 (6 bases). This receptor was identified in a woman aged 60-70 years in a cohort exposed to, infected with or recovered from COVID-19 (not recorded which). The sample taken for sequencing was PBMCs or T cells enriched from blood (not recorded which). CDR3 DNA sequence: TGTGCCAGCATGGGGGCGTTTGGTGGCTACACCTTC. This gives the protein CASMGAFGGYTF.